This is a list of T cell receptor beta chains from one sample in a study of T cells in narcolepsy. Using immunoSEQ multiplex PCR, the repertoire was profiled, and TCRdb retains in-frame clones only, with some absent. This sample has fewer than 30,000 clones; approximately 85% occur once, and the top ten carry 1.3%. The sample consisted of CD45RA- memory CD4+ T cells from PBMCs. The receptors derive from a human donor with narcolepsy. CDR3s include the opening cysteine and the closing phenylalanine or tryptophan. D genes are given only for firm matches. Some rows have no size entry. The others give once, few or many, or a class for an expanded clone.

size	J	V	D	DNA	CDR3
NA	TRBJ2-3	TRBV27	TRBD2	TGTGCCAGCAGTTTATCACTACTAGCGGGAGATCGGGGCACAGATACGCAGTATTTT	CASSLSLLAGDRGTDTQYF
once	TRBJ2-2	TRBV21-1	NA	TGTGCCAGCAGCCATACCATGGACAGGGGGCGGAAAGACACCGGGGAGCTGTTTTTT	CASSHTMDRGRKDTGELFF
NA	TRBJ1-1	TRBV6-1	TRBD1	TGTGCCAGCAGTGACACCGGGACAGCTTTTCTCACTGAAGCTTTCTTT	CASSDTGTAFLTEAFF
NA	TRBJ1-1	TRBV19	NA	TGTGCCAGTAGTATATCCAGGAGGACTGAAGCTTTCTTT	CASSISRRTEAFF
NA	TRBJ1-1	TRBV10-3	NA	TGTGCCACCAGCCGAGACGGAGGGTCCACTGAAGCTTTCTTT	CATSRDGGSTEAFF
NA	TRBJ2-1	TRBV5-6	TRBD1	TGTGCCAGCAGCTTGGCAGGGACAGGCTTTTGGAGGTCAGATGAGCAGTTCTTC	CASSLAGTGFWRSDEQFF
NA	TRBJ2-5	TRBV5-1	NA	TGCGCCAGCAGCAATACACAGGGTCCAGAGACCCAGTACTTC	CASSNTQGPETQYF
NA	TRBJ2-7	TRBV11-3	NA	TGTGCCAGCAGCTTAAGGGTGGGTGGTGCGGGGACTGGCGAGCAGTACTTC	CASSLRVGGAGTGEQYF
NA	TRBJ2-7	TRBV2	TRBD1	TGTGCCAGCACCGGGACAGCTTCCTACGAGCAGTACTTC	CASTGTASYEQYF
NA	TRBJ2-6	TRBV5-4	NA	TGTGCCAGCAGCTTGGTACGACAGATCTCTGGGGCCAACGTCCTGACTTTC	CASSLVRQISGANVLTF
NA	TRBJ2-7	TRBV5-8	TRBD2	TGTGCCAGCAGTTCCGGGACTAGGCGATCCTACGAGCAGTACTTC	CASSSGTRRSYEQYF
NA	TRBJ2-1	TRBV5-4	NA	TGTGCCAGCAGCTTTCGGAGGGAGCAGTTCTTC	CASSFRREQFF
NA	TRBJ2-5	TRBV10-3	TRBD2	TGTGCCATCAGTGAGTCGACTAGCCCACGTGTGGAGACCCAGTACTTC	CAISESTSPRVETQYF
NA	TRBJ2-1	TRBV7-8	NA	TGTGCCAGCAGCTTTGACAGCCTCAATGAGCAGTTCTTC	CASSFDSLNEQFF
NA	TRBJ2-6	TRBV5-1	TRBD2	TGCGCCAGCAGCCTATCGACTAGCGGGGGCTCTGGGGCCAACGTCCTGACTTTC	CASSLSTSGGSGANVLTF
once	TRBJ1-4	TRBV28	NA	TGTGCCAGCAGTTCTCAGGAACACCATAATGAAAAACTGTTTTTT	CASSSQEHHNEKLFF
NA	TRBJ2-2	TRBV5-4	TRBD2	TGTGCCAGCAGCTCCGGGGGGGTCCCGAACACCGGGGAGCTGTTTTTT	CASSSGGVPNTGELFF
NA	TRBJ2-5	TRBV5-1	NA	TGCGCCAGCAGCCCGTTGGGGAGCCCAGGGGACCAAGAGACCCAGTACTTC	CASSPLGSPGDQETQYF
NA	TRBJ2-3	TRBV9	TRBD2	TGTGCCAGCAGCGCCGGGACTAGCGACACAGATACGCAGTATTTT	CASSAGTSDTDTQYF
NA	TRBJ2-2	TRBV30	NA	TGTGCCTGGCGAGGAGGGAAAACGAACACCGGGGAGCTGTTTTTT	CAWRGGKTNTGELFF
NA	TRBJ2-7	TRBV30	TRBD1	TGTGCCTGCTCAGGGGGCGATGGGCTCGAGCAGTACTTC	CACSGGDGLEQYF
NA	TRBJ2-3	TRBV5-6	TRBD2	TGTGCCAGCAGCTTGGAAGCGGGAGGGCGACATACGCAGTATTTT	CASSLEAGGRHTQYF
NA	TRBJ2-5	TRBV6-5	NA	TGTGCCACCAAGGCGTCTAGGGGGTTGGAGACCCAGTACTTC	CATKASRGLETQYF
once	TRBJ2-3	TRBV6-6	NA	TGTGCCAGCAGTTACCTATCAGATACGCAGTATTTT	CASSYLSDTQYF
NA	TRBJ2-7	TRBV7-2	NA	TGTGCCAGCAGCTTAATAGGAGGGGTCTACGAGCAGTACTTC	CASSLIGGVYEQYF
NA	TRBJ2-1	TRBV2	NA	TGTGCCAGCATTATATTGACTGAGTACAATGAGCAGTTCTTC	CASIILTEYNEQFF
NA	TRBJ1-2	TRBV5-4	NA	TGTGCCAGCACCCAGGGACTTATAGATGGCTACACCTTC	CASTQGLIDGYTF
few	TRBJ2-5	TRBV29-1	NA	TGCAGCCCAAATGCCTGGGTCTACAGGCCCCTCATATTGGAGACCCAGTACTTC	CSPNAWVYRPLILETQYF
few	TRBJ2-3	TRBV5-1	NA	TGCGCCAGCAGCTTGGCCGGGGGCACAGATACGCAGTATTTT	CASSLAGGTDTQYF
NA	TRBJ1-1	TRBV5-1	NA	TGCGCCAGCAGCTTGGGGGAGGCGTGGGGGAACACTGAAGCTTTCTTT	CASSLGEAWGNTEAFF
few	TRBJ1-5	TRBV9	NA	TGTGCCAGCAGCGTAGACGGGGGTAGCAATCAGCCCCAGCATTTT	CASSVDGGSNQPQHF
NA	TRBJ2-1	TRBV7-9	NA	TGTGCCAGCAGCACCTTACTAGGAACCTCCTACAATGAGCAGTTCTTC	CASSTLLGTSYNEQFF
once	TRBJ1-1	TRBV19	NA	TGTGCCAGTAGTATTTTACGGACGGACTTCTGGAACACTGAAGCTTTCTTT	CASSILRTDFWNTEAFF
NA	TRBJ1-2	TRBV2	NA	TGTGCCAGCACTTACGGGAGAGAAGAGTATGGCTACACCTTC	CASTYGREEYGYTF
NA	TRBJ2-2	TRBV2	NA	TGTGCCAGCGCCACCTTCGGGGGGAACACCGGGGAGCTGTTTTTT	CASATFGGNTGELFF
NA	TRBJ2-1	TRBV29-1	NA	TGCAGCGTTGAACAAGGGGATAATGAGCAGTTCTTC	CSVEQGDNEQFF
NA	TRBJ2-1	TRBV11-2	TRBD2	TGTGCCAGCAGCTTATTGGGACTAGCGGGAGACGAGCAGTTCTTC	CASSLLGLAGDEQFF
NA	TRBJ1-2	TRBV18	NA	TGTGCCAGCTCCCAGGCTGAGTATGGCTACACCTTC	CASSQAEYGYTF
NA	TRBJ2-7	TRBV28	TRBD2	TGTGCCAGCAGCCCCGGGACTAGCGGGAGGGAACGGGGGCAGTACTTC	CASSPGTSGRERGQYF
NA	TRBJ1-2	TRBV5-1	NA	TGCGCCAGCAGCCCGGAGCTTTCCTATGGCTACACCTTC	CASSPELSYGYTF
once	TRBJ2-3	TRBV9	TRBD2	TGTGCCAGCAGCGTAGACTTGCTAGCGGGAGCGCGAGATACGCAGTATTTT	CASSVDLLAGARDTQYF
NA	TRBJ2-2	TRBV19	NA	TGTGCCAGTATTAGGAGGGGCCGCCAGAGAAACACCGGGGAGCTGTTTTTT	CASIRRGRQRNTGELFF
NA	TRBJ2-5	TRBV28	TRBD1	TGTGCCAGCAGCTCAGGGGGCGCAGGCAAGACCCAGTACTTC	CASSSGGAGKTQYF
NA	TRBJ1-5	TRBV28	TRBD1	TGTGCCAGCAGTTTACCCAGGACAGGACCGAGCAATCAGCCCCAGCATTTT	CASSLPRTGPSNQPQHF
NA	TRBJ2-1	TRBV28	TRBD2	TGTGCCAGCAGTGGTACTAGCGGGAGTATCCGGTCCTACAATGAGCAGTTCTTC	CASSGTSGSIRSYNEQFF
NA	TRBJ1-1	TRBV5-1	NA	TGCGCCAGCAGCACCGGACGGGGGGTAGAAGCTTTCTTT	CASSTGRGVEAFF
once	TRBJ2-5	TRBV5-1	TRBD2	TGCGCCAGCAGCTTGCCTAGCGGTGGGGAGACCCAGTACTTC	CASSLPSGGETQYF
NA	TRBJ2-7	TRBV7-8	TRBD1	TGTGCCAGCAGCCCTGACAGGGGTAGATGGTACGAGCAGTACTTC	CASSPDRGRWYEQYF
NA	TRBJ2-5	TRBV7-6	TRBD2	TGTGCCAGCAGCCGCACTAGCGGACTACAAGAGACCCAGTACTTC	CASSRTSGLQETQYF
NA	TRBJ1-1	TRBV28	NA	TGTGCCAGCAGTCCCCCGGGTCGGGGGACTGAAGCTTTCTTT	CASSPPGRGTEAFF
NA	TRBJ2-7	TRBV5-1	TRBD1	TGCGCCAGCAGCTTGGGGACAGGCGACGAGCAGTACTTC	CASSLGTGDEQYF
NA	TRBJ2-1	TRBV6-4	TRBD1	TGTGCCAGCAGTGACGGGGACAGGGGGGAGCAGTTCTTC	CASSDGDRGEQFF
NA	TRBJ2-7	TRBV2	NA	TGTGCCAGCAGTGAAGCGCCGGGGTCGTTTGGCGAGCAGTACTTC	CASSEAPGSFGEQYF
NA	TRBJ1-4	TRBV2	TRBD1	TGTGCCAGCAGCGCGGCTGGACAGGGCGAGGAAAAACTGTTTTTT	CASSAAGQGEEKLFF
NA	TRBJ1-5	TRBV2	NA	TGTGCCAGCAGTGTGAGGGATCAGCCCCAGCATTTT	CASSVRDQPQHF
NA	TRBJ2-3	TRBV19	TRBD1	TGTGCCAGTGCCAACAGGGGGCTCACAGATACGCAGTATTTT	CASANRGLTDTQYF